This is a list of T cell receptor beta chains from one sample in a study of T cell changes during pregnancy in multiple sclerosis. Using immunoSEQ multiplex PCR, the repertoire was profiled, and TCRdb retains in-frame clones only, with some absent. Of just under 65,000 clones listed, 91% are singletons. The sample in question was peripheral blood, obtained in the third trimester of pregnancy. These receptors were obtained from a female donor in good health, enrolled as a control in a pregnancy study. The CDR3 runs from the conserved cysteine through the conserved F or W. A D gene is named only where the DNA matches it firmly. The size of a clone is reported for some rows only, either as once, few or many, or as a class for expanded clones.

J | V | size | D | DNA | CDR3
TRBJ2-7 | TRBV5-1 | . | . | TGCGCCAGCAGCTCCCGCCTAGAGGGTAGCGAGCAGTACTTC | CASSSRLEGSEQYF
TRBJ2-7 | TRBV28 | . | TRBD2 | TGTGCCAGCGGCCTGTTCTCTTGGCGGGAGGGATCGTACGAGCAGTACTTC | CASGLFSWREGSYEQYF
TRBJ2-1 | TRBV9 | . | TRBD2 | TGTGCCAGCACAGCGGGGGCTAGCTCCTACAATGAGCAGTTCTTC | CASTAGASSYNEQFF
TRBJ2-1 | TRBV27 | . | . | TGTGCCAGCAGTTTTTTCGGTGAGCAGTTCTTC | CASSFFGEQFF
TRBJ2-7 | TRBV30 | . | TRBD2 | TGTGCCTCCGGTCGGGGGGGGCTAACGTCCTACGAGCAGTACTTC | CASGRGGLTSYEQYF
TRBJ2-3 | TRBV9 | . | TRBD2 | TGTGCCAGCAGCCCCCTAGCGGGAACGCAGTATTTT | CASSPLAGTQYF
TRBJ2-3 | TRBV12-2 | . | . | TGTGCAAGTCGCCCCCCGGGGTCTAGCGGGGAAATGACAGATACGCAGTATTTT | CASRPPGSSGEMTDTQYF
TRBJ1-1 | TRBV19 | . | . | TGTGCCAGTAGTATCTACGGGATAATGAACACTGAAGCTTTCTTT | CASSIYGIMNTEAFF
TRBJ1-4 | TRBV5-1 | . | . | TGCGCCAGCAGCTTGGCCCGACAGGCAGGGGAAAAACTGTTTTTT | CASSLARQAGEKLFF
TRBJ1-1 | TRBV6-1 | . | TRBD1 | TGTGCCAGCAGTGGACAGGGGTCTGTCATGAACACTGAAGCTTTCTTT | CASSGQGSVMNTEAFF
TRBJ2-3 | TRBV6-5 | . | TRBD1 | TGTGCCAGCAGTCCTCAGGGGGCAGATACGCAGTATTTT | CASSPQGADTQYF
TRBJ2-7 | TRBV18 | . | TRBD1 | TGTGCCAGCTCACCTAACGGGGACAGCTCCTACGAGCAGTACTTC | CASSPNGDSSYEQYF
TRBJ2-7 | TRBV7-2 | . | . | TGTGCCAGCAGCTTCCAGGAGGGATCCTACGAGCAGTACTTC | CASSFQEGSYEQYF
TRBJ2-7 | TRBV6-1 | . | TRBD1 | TGTGCCAGCAGCTGGACAGGGTCCTCCTACGAGCAGTACTTC | CASSWTGSSYEQYF
TRBJ1-5 | TRBV9 | . | . | TGTGCCAGCAGCGTAACAGATAGCAATCAGCCCCAGCATTTT | CASSVTDSNQPQHF
TRBJ1-1 | TRBV7-9 | . | . | TGTGCCAGCAGCTTTTCATCAGGGTTCATGAACACTGAAGCTTTCTTT | CASSFSSGFMNTEAFF
TRBJ2-7 | TRBV7-2 | . | TRBD1 | TGTGCCAGCAGCTTAGACAGGGGATACTCCTACGAGCAGTACTTC | CASSLDRGYSYEQYF
TRBJ2-3 | TRBV7-6 | . | . | TGTGCCAGCAGCTTAGAGGCAGGGCACACAGATACGCAGTATTTT | CASSLEAGHTDTQYF
TRBJ1-1 | TRBV7-8 | few | . | TGTGCCAGCAGCTCGTACAGGGAGGGGCCTGAAGCTTTCTTT | CASSSYREGPEAFF
TRBJ2-1 | TRBV13 | . | . | TGTGCCAGCAGCTTTACTAGGGTTGAGCAGTTCTTC | CASSFTRVEQFF
TRBJ2-4 | TRBV18 | . | . | TGTGCCAGCTCACCCCTCCCAGCGGTGACGGCCAAAAACATTCAGTACTTC | CASSPLPAVTAKNIQYF
TRBJ2-7 | TRBV6-1 | . | TRBD1 | TGTGCCAGCAGTGAAGAGACAGGGGGCGCGGAAGAGCAGTACTTC | CASSEETGGAEEQYF
TRBJ1-4 | TRBV7-9 | . | TRBD1 | TGTGCCAGCATCGACAGGGGGCTTAATGAAAAACTGTTTTTT | CASIDRGLNEKLFF
TRBJ2-3 | TRBV18 | . | . | TGTGCCAGCTCACCCCCTCGGTTAGGCGGATTCACAGATACGCAGTATTTT | CASSPPRLGGFTDTQYF
TRBJ2-7 | TRBV18 | few | . | TGTGCCAGCTCACCGCCCTCCCGGGACACCCTAAATCAGTACTTC | CASSPPSRDTLNQYF
TRBJ1-1 | TRBV28 | . | TRBD1 | TGTGCCAGCAGTCTGTTTGGGACAGGGGGAGGGAACACTGAAGCTTTCTTT | CASSLFGTGGGNTEAFF
TRBJ1-6 | TRBV19 | . | . | TGTGCCAGTAACCCCGGGAATAATTCACCCCTCCACTTT | CASNPGNNSPLHF
TRBJ2-7 | TRBV7-9 | . | TRBD2 | TGTGCCAGCAGCTTAGCACTAGCGGGAGGAGGGTCTTTAGAATACGAGCAGTACTTC | CASSLALAGGGSLEYEQYF
TRBJ2-1 | TRBV28 | . | TRBD1 | TGTGCCATCAACAAGGGGACAGACAGTTACAATGAGCAGTTCTTC | CAINKGTDSYNEQFF
TRBJ1-5 | TRBV19 | . | . | TGTGCCAGTAGTATAACGGGGGGCTCTTTTAGCAATCAGCCCCAGCATTTT | CASSITGGSFSNQPQHF
TRBJ2-3 | TRBV15 | . | . | TGTGCCACCAGCAGAGATGGTTCGGCAAGCGCAGATACGCAGTATTTT | CATSRDGSASADTQYF
TRBJ2-2 | TRBV7-9 | . | TRBD1 | TGTGCCAGCAGCTCAAGACAGGGAGACACCGGGGAGCTGTTTTTT | CASSSRQGDTGELFF
TRBJ1-2 | TRBV7-9 | . | TRBD1 | TGTGCCGGGGACAGGGGATATGGCTACACCTTC | CAGDRGYGYTF
TRBJ2-3 | TRBV10-3 | . | TRBD2 | TGTGCCACCAAAAAGACACTCCTCGCGGGAGCTGCAGATACGCAGTATTTT | CATKKTLLAGAADTQYF
TRBJ1-6 | TRBV27 | few | TRBD1 | TGTGCCAGCAGTTCCCGGACAGGGTATTCACCCCTCCACTTT | CASSSRTGYSPLHF
TRBJ2-7 | TRBV13 | . | TRBD2 | TGTGCCAGCCAATTACTAGCGGGGGGCTACGAGCAGTACTTC | CASQLLAGGYEQYF
TRBJ1-6 | TRBV7-9 | few | . | TGTGCCAGCAGCTTGGCGGGGAAGGAATCACCCCTCCACTTT | CASSLAGKESPLHF
TRBJ2-2 | TRBV28 | . | TRBD2 | TGTGCCAGCAGACTTACTAGCGGGATCAACTACGCGAACACCGGGGAGCTGTTTTTT | CASRLTSGINYANTGELFF
TRBJ2-2 | TRBV4-1 | once | TRBD1 | TGCGCCAGCAGCCCTTCAGGGGGCACCGGGGAGCTGTTTTTT | CASSPSGGTGELFF
TRBJ2-1 | TRBV7-2 | . | . | TGTGCCAGCACGAAACTATCCGGGAGTACCTACAATGAGCAGTTCTTC | CASTKLSGSTYNEQFF
TRBJ1-2 | TRBV7-9 | . | TRBD1 | TGTGCCAGCAGCTTAGTTGAAGGAGGGGGCACTGGCTACACCTTC | CASSLVEGGGTGYTF
TRBJ2-1 | TRBV28 | . | TRBD2 | TGTGCCAGCAGTTCGGGGACTAGCGGGATAATCGCCTACAATGAGCAGTTCTTC | CASSSGTSGIIAYNEQFF
TRBJ2-5 | TRBV19 | . | TRBD2 | TGTGCCAGTAGTTTGGCTAGCGGGAGGGCCGGGGAGACCCAGTACTTC | CASSLASGRAGETQYF
TRBJ2-7 | TRBV30 | . | TRBD2 | TGTGCCTGGAACCCCAGGGTTCTAGCGGGGGGTCCACCCTACGAGCAGTACTTC | CAWNPRVLAGGPPYEQYF
TRBJ2-1 | TRBV7-2 | . | . | TGTGCCAGCAGTAAGGCGGCTTACAATGAGCAGTTCTTC | CASSKAAYNEQFF
TRBJ2-1 | TRBV5-4 | . | . | TGTGCCAGCAGCTTGAGTCTAGCCACCTACAATGAGCAGTTCTTC | CASSLSLATYNEQFF
TRBJ2-2 | TRBV6-4 | . | . | TGTGCCAGCAGCCCCCAAGCTGAGTCCGGGGAGCTGTTTTTT | CASSPQAESGELFF
TRBJ2-7 | TRBV12-5 | . | . | TGTGCTAGTGGCGCAGGGTGGGAGCAGTACTTC | CASGAGWEQYF
TRBJ2-7 | TRBV5-1 | . | TRBD1 | TGCGCCAGCAGCTTCGGGGAAGGGACAGGGTACGAGCAGTACTTC | CASSFGEGTGYEQYF
TRBJ2-7 | TRBV9 | . | TRBD2 | TGTGCCAGCAGCGTAGACCTCCGAGCGGGAGGGCCCAAGGAGCAGTACTTC | CASSVDLRAGGPKEQYF
TRBJ1-5 | TRBV15 | once | . | TGTGCCACCAGCAGCTCAGGGGATCAGCCCCAGCATTTT | CATSSSGDQPQHF
TRBJ2-1 | TRBV2 | . | TRBD2 | TGTGCCAGCCCCAGCGGGAGTTCCTACAATGAGCAGTTCTTC | CASPSGSSYNEQFF
TRBJ2-5 | TRBV23-1 | . | . | TGCGCCAGCAGTCAATCTCAAGAGGGGGAGGGCCAAGGAATGGGGACCCAGTACTTC | CASSQSQEGEGQGMGTQYF
TRBJ2-7 | TRBV6-9 | . | TRBD2 | TGTGCCAGCAGTTATCGCCTAGCGGATAAGACGGAGTACTTC | CASSYRLADKTEYF
TRBJ2-7 | TRBV27 | . | . | TGTGCCAGCAGTTTACTGGAGTTTCTCCCCGAGCAGTACTTC | CASSLLEFLPEQYF
TRBJ1-1 | TRBV4-1 | few | . | TGCGCCAGCAGCGCCGGTATCACTGAAGCTTTCTTT | CASSAGITEAFF
TRBJ1-6 | TRBV6-5 | . | . | TGTGCCAGCAGTTCCGGGGAAGATTCACCCCTCCACTTT | CASSSGEDSPLHF
TRBJ1-1 | TRBV25-1 | . | . | TGTGCCAGCAGTGATCGGGGGGGCATGAACACTGAAGCTTTCTTT | CASSDRGGMNTEAFF
TRBJ2-5 | TRBV5-6 | . | . | TGTGCCAGCAGCTTCAGGCACGGGGGATCTGAGACCCAGTACTTC | CASSFRHGGSETQYF
TRBJ2-1 | TRBV6-5 | . | TRBD1 | TGTGCCAGCAGTAGAGGGGGCGACTACAATGAGCAGTTCTTC | CASSRGGDYNEQFF